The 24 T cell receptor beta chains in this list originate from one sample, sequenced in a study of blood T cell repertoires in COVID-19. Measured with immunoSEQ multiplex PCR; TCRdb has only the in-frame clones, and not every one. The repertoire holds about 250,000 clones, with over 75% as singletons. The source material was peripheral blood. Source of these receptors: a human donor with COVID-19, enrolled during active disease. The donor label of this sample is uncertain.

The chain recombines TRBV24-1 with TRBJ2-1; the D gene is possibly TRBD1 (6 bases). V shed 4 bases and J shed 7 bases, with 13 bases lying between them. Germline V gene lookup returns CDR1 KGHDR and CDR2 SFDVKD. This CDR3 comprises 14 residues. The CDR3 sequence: CATSDPLQGNEQFF. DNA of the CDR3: TGTGCCACCAGTGACCCCCTACAGGGAAATGAGCAGTTCTTC.

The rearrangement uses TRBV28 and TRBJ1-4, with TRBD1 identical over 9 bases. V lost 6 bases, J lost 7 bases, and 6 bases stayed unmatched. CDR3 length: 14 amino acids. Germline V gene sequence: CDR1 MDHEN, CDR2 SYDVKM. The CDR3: CASRPTGGIEKLFF. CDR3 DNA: TGTGCCAGCAGACCGACAGGGGGGATTGAAAAACTGTTTTTT. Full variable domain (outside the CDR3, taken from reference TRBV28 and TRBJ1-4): DVKVTQSSRYLVKRTGEKVFLECVQDMDHENMFWYRQDPGLGLRLIYFSYDVKMKEKGDIPEGYSVSREKKERFSLILESASTNQTSMYLCASRPTGGIEKLFFGSGTQLSVL.

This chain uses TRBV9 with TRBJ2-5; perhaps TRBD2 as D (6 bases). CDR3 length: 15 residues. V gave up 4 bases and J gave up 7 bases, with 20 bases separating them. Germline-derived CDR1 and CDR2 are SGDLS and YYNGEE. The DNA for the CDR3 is TGTGCCAGCAGCATCGCCGGCTGGGGAGGCGGGACCCAGTACTTC. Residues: CASSIAGWGGGTQYF.

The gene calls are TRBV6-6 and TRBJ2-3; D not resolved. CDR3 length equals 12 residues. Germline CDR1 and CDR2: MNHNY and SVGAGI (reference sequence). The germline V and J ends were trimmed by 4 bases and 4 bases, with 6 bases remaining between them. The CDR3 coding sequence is TGTGCCAGCAGTTCCCAGGCAGATACGCAGTATTTT. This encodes CASSSQADTQYF.

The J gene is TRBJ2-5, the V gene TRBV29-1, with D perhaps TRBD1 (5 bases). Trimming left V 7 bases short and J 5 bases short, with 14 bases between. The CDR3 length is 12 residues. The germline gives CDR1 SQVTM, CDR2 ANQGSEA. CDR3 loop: CSAMTVGETQYF. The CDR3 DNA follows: TGCAGCGCCATGACAGTAGGGGAGACCCAGTACTTC.

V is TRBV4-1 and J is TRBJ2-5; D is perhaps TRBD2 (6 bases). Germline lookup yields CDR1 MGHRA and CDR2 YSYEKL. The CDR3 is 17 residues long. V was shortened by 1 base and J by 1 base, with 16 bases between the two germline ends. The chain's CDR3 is CASSQGQTNSGQETQYF. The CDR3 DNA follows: TGCGCCAGCAGCCAAGGGCAGACTAATAGCGGCCAAGAGACCCAGTACTTC.

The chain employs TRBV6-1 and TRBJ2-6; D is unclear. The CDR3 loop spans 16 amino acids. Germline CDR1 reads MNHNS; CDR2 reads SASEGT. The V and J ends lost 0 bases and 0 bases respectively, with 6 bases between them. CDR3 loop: CASSEARLSGANVLTF. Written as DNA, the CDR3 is TGTGCCAGCAGTGAAGCCAGACTCTCTGGGGCCAACGTCCTGACTTTC.

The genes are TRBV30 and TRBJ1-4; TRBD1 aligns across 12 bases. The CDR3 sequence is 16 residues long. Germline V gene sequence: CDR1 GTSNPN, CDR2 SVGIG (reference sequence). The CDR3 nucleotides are TGTGTCGGAAGGGACAGGGGGCGCGGATCCGGTGAAAAACTGTTTTTT. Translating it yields CVGRDRGRGSGEKLFF.

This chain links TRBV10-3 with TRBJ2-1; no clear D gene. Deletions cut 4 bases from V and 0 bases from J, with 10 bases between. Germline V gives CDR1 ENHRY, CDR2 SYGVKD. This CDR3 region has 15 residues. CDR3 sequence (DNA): TGTGCCATCAGTGCTGACTCTAGCTCCTACAATGAGCAGTTCTTC. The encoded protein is CAISADSSSYNEQFF.

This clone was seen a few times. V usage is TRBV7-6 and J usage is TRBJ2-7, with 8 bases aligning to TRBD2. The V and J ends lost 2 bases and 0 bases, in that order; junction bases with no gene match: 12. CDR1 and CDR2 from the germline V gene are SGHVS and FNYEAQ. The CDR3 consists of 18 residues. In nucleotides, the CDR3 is TGTGCCAGCAGCTTACAGGCGGCTAGCGGGCGTAGCTCCTACGAGCAGTACTTC. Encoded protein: CASSLQAASGRSSYEQYF.

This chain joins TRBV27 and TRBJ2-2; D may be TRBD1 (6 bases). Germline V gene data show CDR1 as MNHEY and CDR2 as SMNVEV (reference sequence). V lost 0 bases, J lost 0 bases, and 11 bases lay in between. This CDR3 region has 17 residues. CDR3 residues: CASSLSFRGANTGELFF. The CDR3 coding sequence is TGTGCCAGCAGTTTATCGTTCAGGGGCGCGAACACCGGGGAGCTGTTTTTT.

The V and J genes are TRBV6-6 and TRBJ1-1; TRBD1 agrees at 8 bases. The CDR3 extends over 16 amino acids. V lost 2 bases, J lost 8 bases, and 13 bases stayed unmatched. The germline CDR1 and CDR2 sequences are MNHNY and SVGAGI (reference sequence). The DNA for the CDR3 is TGTGCCAGCAGTTACCCCTCACAGGGGGAATGGATCGAAGCTTTCTTT. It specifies CASSYPSQGEWIEAFF.

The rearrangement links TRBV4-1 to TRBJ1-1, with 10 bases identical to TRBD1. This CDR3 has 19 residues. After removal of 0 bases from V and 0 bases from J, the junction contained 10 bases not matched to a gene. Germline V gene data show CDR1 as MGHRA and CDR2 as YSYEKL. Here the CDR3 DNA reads TGCGCCAGCAGCCAAGACCGGACAGGGGGTAATGGGGTGAACACTGAAGCTTTCTTT. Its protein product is CASSQDRTGGNGVNTEAFF.

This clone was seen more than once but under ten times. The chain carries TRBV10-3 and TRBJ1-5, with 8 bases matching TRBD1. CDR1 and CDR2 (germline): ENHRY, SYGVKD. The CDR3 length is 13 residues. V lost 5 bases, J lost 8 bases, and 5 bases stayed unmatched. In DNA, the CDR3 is TGTGCCATCAGTCCAGGGGGCCTTGAGCCCCAGCATTTT. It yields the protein CAISPGGLEPQHF.

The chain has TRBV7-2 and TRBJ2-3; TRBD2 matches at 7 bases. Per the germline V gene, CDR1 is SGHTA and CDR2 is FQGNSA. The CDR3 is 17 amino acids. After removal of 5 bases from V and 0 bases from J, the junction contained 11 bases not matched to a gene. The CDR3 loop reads CASSQRDYGPSTDTQYF. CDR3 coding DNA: TGTGCCAGCAGCCAAAGGGACTATGGCCCTAGCACAGATACGCAGTATTTT.

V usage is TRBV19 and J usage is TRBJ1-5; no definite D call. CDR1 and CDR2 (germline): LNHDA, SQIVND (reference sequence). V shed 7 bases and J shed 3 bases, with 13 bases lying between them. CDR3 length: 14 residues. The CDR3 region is CASIKGGSNQPQHF. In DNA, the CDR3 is TGTGCCAGTATCAAAGGAGGATCCAATCAGCCCCAGCATTTT. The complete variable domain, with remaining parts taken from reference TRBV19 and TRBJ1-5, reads DGGITQSPKYLFRKEGQNVTLSCEQNLNHDAMYWYRQDPGQGLRLIYYSQIVNDFQKGDIAEGYSVSREKKESFPLTVTSAQKNPTAFYLCASIKGGSNQPQHFGDGTRLSIL.

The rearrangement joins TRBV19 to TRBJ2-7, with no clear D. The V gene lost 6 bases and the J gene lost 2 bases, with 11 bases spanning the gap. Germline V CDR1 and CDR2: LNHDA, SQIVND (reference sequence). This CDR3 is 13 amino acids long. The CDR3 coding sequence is TGTGCCAGTAGCAAGGTGACTGCCTACGAGCAGTACTTC. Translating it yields CASSKVTAYEQYF.

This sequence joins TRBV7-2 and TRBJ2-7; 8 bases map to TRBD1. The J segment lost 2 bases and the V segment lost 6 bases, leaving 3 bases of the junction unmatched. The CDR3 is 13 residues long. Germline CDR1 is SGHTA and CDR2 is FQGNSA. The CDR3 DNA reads TGTGCCAGCAGTGTGACAGGGGCCTACGAGCAGTACTTC. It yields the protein CASSVTGAYEQYF.

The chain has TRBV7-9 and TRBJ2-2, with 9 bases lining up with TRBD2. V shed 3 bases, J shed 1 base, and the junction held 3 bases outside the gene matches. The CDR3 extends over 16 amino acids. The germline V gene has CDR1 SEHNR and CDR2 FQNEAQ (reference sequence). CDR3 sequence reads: CASSFGLALNTGELFF. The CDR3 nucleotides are TGTGCCAGCAGCTTTGGACTAGCGCTGAACACCGGGGAGCTGTTTTTT.

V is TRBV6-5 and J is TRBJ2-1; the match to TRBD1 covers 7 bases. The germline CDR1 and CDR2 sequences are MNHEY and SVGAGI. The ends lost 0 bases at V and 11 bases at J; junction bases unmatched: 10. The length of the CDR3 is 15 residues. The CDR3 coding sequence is TGTGCCAGCAGTTACTCGATTCTCCGGGACAGCAAGCAGTTCTTC. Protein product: CASSYSILRDSKQFF.

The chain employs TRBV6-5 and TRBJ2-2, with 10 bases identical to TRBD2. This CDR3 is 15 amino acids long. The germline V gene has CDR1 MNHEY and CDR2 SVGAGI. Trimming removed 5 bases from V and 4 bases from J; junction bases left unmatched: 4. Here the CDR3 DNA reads TGTGCCAGCAGTCTAGCGGGAGATACCACCGGGGAGCTGTTTTTT. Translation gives CASSLAGDTTGELFF.

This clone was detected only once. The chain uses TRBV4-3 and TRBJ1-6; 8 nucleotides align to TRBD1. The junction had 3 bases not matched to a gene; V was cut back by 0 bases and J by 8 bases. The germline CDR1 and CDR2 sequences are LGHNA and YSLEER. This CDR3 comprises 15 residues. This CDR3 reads CASSQDVTGDSPLHF. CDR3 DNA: TGCGCCAGCAGCCAAGATGTGACAGGGGATTCACCCCTCCACTTT.

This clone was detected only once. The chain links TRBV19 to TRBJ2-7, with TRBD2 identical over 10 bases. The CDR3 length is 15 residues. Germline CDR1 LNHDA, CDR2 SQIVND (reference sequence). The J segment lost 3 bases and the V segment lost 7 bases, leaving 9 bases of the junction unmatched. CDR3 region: CASISGTSAHYEQYF. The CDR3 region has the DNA TGTGCCAGTATTTCCGGGACTAGCGCACACTACGAGCAGTACTTC. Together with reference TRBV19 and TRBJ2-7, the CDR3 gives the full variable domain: DGGITQSPKYLFRKEGQNVTLSCEQNLNHDAMYWYRQDPGQGLRLIYYSQIVNDFQKGDIAEGYSVSREKKESFPLTVTSAQKNPTAFYLCASISGTSAHYEQYFGPGTRLTVT.

The CDR3 is CASSESGGRSYEQYF. CDR3 DNA: TGCGCCAGCAGTGAGTCTGGCGGGAGAAGCTACGAGCAGTACTTC. The gene calls are TRBV10-2 and TRBJ2-7; 7 nucleotides agree with TRBD2. V shed 0 bases, J shed 3 bases, and the junction held 5 bases outside the gene matches. In germline, CDR1 is WSHSY, CDR2 SAAADI. The CDR3 is made up of 15 amino acids.